Reported below is one T cell receptor (beta chain). This record comes from a study of STAT5B mutations in CD4+ large granular lymphocyte leukemia. Germline V gives CDR1 MNHEY, CDR2 SMNVEV (reference sequence). Trimming cost V 7 bases and J 6 bases, with 19 bases left between them. CDR3 length: 15 amino acids. Here immunoSEQ multiplex PCR was the method, and the copy in TCRdb shows in-frame clones only, minus some. The sample holds over 30,000 clones, 76% seen once. This sequence joins TRBV27 and TRBJ2-1; perhaps TRBD1 as D (5 bases). The clonotype comes from a human donor in good health. Sequences were obtained from CD4+ T cells from blood buffy coats. The CDR3 sequence is CASTSQGSQGNEQFF. In DNA, the CDR3 is TGTGCCAGCACCTCCCAGGGTAGTCAAGGCAATGAGCAGTTCTTC.